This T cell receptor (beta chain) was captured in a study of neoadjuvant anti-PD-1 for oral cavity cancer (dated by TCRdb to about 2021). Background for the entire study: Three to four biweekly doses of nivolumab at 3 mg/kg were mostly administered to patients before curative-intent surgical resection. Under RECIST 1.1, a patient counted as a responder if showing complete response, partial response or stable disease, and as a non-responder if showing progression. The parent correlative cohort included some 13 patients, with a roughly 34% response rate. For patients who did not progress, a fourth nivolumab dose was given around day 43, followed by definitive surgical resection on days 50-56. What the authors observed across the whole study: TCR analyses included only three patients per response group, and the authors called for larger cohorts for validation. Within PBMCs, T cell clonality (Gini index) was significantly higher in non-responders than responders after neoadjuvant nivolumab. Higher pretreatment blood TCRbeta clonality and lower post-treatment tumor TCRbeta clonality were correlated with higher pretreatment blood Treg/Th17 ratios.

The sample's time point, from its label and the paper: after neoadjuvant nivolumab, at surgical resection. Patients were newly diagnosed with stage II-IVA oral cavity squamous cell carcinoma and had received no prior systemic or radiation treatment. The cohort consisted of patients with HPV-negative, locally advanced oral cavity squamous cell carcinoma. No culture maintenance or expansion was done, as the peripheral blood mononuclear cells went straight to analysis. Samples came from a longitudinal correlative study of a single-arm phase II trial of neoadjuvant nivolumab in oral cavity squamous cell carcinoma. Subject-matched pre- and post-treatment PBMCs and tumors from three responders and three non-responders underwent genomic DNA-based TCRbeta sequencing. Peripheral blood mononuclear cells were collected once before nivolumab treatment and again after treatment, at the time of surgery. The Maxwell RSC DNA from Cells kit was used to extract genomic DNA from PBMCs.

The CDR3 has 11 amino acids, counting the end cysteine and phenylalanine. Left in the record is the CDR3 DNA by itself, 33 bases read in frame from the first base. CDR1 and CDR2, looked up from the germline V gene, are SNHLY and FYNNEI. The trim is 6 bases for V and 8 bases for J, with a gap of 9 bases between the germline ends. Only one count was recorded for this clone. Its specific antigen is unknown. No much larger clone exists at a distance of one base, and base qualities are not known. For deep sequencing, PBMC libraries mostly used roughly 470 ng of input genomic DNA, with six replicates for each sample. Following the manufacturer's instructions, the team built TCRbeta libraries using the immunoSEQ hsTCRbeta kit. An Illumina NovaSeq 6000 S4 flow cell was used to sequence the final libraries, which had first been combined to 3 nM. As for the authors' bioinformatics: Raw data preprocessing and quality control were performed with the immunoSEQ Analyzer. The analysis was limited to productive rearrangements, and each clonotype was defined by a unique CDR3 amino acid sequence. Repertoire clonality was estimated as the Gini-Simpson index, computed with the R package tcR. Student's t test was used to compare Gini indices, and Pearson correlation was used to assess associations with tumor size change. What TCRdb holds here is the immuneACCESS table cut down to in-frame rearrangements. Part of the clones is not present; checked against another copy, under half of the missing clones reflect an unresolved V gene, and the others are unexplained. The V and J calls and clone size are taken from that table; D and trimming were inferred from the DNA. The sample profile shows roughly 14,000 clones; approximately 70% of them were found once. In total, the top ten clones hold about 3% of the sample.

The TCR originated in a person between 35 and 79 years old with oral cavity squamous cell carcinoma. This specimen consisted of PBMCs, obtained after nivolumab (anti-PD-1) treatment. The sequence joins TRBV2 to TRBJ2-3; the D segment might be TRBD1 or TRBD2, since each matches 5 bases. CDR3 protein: CASRGVATQYF. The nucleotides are TGTGCCAGCAGGGGGGTAGCTACGCAGTATTTT.